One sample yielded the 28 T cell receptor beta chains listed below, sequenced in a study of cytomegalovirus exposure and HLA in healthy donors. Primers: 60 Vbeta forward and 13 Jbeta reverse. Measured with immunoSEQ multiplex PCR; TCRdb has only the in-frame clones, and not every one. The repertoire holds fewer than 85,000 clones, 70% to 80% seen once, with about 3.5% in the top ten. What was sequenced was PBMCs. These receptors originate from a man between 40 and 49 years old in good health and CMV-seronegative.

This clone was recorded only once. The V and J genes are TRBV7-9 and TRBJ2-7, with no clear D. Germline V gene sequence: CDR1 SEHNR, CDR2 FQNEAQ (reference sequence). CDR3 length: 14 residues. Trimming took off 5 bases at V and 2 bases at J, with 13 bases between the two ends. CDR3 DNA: TGTGCCAGCAGCCCGTTGCTGAGCACCTACGAGCAGTACTTC. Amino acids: CASSPLLSTYEQYF. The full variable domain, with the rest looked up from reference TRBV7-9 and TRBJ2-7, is DTGVSQNPRHKITKRGQNVTFRCDPISEHNRLYWYRQTLGQGPEFLTYFQNEAQLEKSRLLSDRFSAERPKGSFSTLEIQRTEQGDSAMYLCASSPLLSTYEQYFGPGTRLTVT.

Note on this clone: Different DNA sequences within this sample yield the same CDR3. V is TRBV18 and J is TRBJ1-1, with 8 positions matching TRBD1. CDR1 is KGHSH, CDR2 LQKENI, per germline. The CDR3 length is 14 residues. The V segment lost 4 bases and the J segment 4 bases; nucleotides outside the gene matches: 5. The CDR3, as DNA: TGTGCCAGCTCACGCGACAGGGGCGGCACTGAAGCTTTCTTT. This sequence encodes CASSRDRGGTEAFF.

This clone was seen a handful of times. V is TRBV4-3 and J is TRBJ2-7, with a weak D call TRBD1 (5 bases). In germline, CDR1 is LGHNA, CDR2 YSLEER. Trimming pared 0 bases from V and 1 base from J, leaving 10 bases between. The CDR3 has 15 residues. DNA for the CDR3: TGCGCCAGCAGCCAAGAGCCCTGGACATCCTACGAGCAGTACTTC. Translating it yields CASSQEPWTSYEQYF.

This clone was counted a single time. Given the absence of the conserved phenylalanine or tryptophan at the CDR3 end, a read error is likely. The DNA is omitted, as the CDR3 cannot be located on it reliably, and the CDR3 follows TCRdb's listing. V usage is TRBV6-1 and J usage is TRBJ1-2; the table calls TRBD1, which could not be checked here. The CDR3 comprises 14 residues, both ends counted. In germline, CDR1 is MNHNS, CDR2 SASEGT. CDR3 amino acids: CASSEDWTGGSLFL.

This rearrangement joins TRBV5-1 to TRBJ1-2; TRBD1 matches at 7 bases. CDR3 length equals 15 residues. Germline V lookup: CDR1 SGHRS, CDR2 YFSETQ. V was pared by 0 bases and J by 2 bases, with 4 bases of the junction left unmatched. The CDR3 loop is CASSLGDRDNYGYTF. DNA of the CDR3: TGCGCCAGCAGCTTGGGAGACAGGGACAACTATGGCTACACCTTC. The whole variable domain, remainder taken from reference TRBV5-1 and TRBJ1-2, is KAGVTQTPRYLIKTRGQQVTLSCSPISGHRSVSWYQQTPGQGLQFLFEYFSETQRNKGNFPGRFSGRQFSNSRSEMNVSTLELGDSALYLCASSLGDRDNYGYTFGSGTRLTVV.

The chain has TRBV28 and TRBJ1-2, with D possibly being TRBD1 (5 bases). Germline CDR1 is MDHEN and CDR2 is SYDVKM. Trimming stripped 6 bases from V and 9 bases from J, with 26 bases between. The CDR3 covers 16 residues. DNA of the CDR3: TGTGCCAGCAGCCCCGGGACGGGACTTCGTTTTTCGAGCTACACCTTC. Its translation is CASSPGTGLRFSSYTF.

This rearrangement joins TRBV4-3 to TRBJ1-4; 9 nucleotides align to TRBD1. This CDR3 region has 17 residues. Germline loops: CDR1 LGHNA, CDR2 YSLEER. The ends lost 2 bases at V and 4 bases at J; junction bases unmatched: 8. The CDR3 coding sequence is TGCGCCAGCAGCCAAACCGACAGGGGGGTAAATAATGAAAAACTGTTTTTT. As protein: CASSQTDRGVNNEKLFF.

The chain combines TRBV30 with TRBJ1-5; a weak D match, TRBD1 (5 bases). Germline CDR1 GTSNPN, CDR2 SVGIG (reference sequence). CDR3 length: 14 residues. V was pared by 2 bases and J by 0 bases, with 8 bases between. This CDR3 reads CAWSMTVSNQPQHF. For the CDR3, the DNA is TGTGCCTGGAGTATGACAGTTAGCAATCAGCCCCAGCATTTT.

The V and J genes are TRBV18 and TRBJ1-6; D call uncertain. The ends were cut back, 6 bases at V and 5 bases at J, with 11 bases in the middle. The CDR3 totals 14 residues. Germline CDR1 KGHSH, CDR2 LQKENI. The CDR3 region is CASSPGFNNSPLHF. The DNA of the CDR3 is TGTGCCAGCTCTCCGGGGTTCAATAATTCACCCCTCCACTTT.

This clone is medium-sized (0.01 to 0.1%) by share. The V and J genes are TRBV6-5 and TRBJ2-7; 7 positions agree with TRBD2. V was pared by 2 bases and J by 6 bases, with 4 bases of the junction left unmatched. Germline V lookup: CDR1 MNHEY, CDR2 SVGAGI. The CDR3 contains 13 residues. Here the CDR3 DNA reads TGTGCCAGCAGTTACGTCAGGGAGGGCGAGCAGTACTTC. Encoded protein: CASSYVREGEQYF.

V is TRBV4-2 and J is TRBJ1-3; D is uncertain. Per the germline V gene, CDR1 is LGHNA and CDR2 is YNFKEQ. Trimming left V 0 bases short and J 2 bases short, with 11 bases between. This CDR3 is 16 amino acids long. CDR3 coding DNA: TGTGCCAGCAGCCAAGATGGTCCGAGGGCTGGAAACACCATATATTTT. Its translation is CASSQDGPRAGNTIYF.

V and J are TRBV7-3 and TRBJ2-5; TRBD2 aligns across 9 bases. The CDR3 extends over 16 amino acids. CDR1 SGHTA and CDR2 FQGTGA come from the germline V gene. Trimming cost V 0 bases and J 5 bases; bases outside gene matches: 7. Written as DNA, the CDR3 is TGTGCCAGCAGCTTAACGGGCGGGGGGGCGTGGGAGACCCAGTACTTC. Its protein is CASSLTGGGAWETQYF. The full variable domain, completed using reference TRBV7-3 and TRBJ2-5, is GAGVSQTPSNKVTEKGKYVELRCDPISGHTALYWYRQSLGQGPEFLIYFQGTGAADDSGLPNDRFFAVRPEGSVSTLKIQRTERGDSAVYLCASSLTGGGAWETQYFGPGTRLLVL.

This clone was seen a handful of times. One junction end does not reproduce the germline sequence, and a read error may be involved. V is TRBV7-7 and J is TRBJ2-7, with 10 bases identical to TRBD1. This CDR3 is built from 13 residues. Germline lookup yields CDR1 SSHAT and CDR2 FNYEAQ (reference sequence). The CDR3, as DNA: TGTGCTAGCAGCTTCGGGACAGGGGACGAGCAGTACTTC. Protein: CASSFGTGDEQYF.

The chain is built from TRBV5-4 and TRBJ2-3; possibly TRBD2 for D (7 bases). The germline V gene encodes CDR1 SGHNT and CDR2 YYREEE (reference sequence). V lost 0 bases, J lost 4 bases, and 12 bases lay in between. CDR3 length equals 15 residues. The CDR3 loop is CASSLVLGGPDTQYF. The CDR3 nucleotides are TGTGCCAGCAGCTTGGTCTTGGGGGGGCCAGATACGCAGTATTTT.

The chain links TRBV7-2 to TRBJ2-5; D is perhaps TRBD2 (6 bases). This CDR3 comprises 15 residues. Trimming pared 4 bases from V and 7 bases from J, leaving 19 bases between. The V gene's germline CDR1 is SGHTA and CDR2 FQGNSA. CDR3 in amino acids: CASSSDSSELATQYF. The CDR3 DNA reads TGTGCCAGCAGCTCTGACTCTAGCGAGTTGGCGACCCAGTACTTC.

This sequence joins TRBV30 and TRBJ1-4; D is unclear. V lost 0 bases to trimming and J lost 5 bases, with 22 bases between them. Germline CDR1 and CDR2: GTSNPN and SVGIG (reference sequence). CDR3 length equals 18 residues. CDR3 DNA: TGTGCCTGGAGTGTGATGAGAACGGCGATAGAGCGAAATGAAAAACTGTTTTTT. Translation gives CAWSVMRTAIERNEKLFF.

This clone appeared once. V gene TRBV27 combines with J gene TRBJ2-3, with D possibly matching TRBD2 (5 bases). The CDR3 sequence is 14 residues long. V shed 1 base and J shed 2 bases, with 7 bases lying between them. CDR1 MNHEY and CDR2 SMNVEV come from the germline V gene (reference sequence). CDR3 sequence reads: CASSLWENTDTQYF. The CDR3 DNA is TGTGCCAGCAGTTTATGGGAGAACACAGATACGCAGTATTTT.

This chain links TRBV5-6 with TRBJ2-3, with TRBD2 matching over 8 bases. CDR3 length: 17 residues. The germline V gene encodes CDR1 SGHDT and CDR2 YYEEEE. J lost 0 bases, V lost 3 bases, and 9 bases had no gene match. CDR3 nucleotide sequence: TGTGCCAGCAGCTGGGCGGCGGGGGGCGGGAGCACAGATACGCAGTATTTT. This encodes CASSWAAGGGSTDTQYF.

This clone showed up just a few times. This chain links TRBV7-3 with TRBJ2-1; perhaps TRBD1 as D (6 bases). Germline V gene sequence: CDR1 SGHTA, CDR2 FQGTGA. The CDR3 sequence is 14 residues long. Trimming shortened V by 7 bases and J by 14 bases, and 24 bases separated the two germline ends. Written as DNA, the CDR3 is TGTGCCAGCACCTCCACTTACGGGACACCCCAGAAGTTCTTC. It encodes CASTSTYGTPQKFF. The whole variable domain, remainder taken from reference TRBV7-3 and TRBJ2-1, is GAGVSQTPSNKVTEKGKYVELRCDPISGHTALYWYRQSLGQGPEFLIYFQGTGAADDSGLPNDRFFAVRPEGSVSTLKIQRTERGDSAVYLCASTSTYGTPQKFFGPGTRLTVL.

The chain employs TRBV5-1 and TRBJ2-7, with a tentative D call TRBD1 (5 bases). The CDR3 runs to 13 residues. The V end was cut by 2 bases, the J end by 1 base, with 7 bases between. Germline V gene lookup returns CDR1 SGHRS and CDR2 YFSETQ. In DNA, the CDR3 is TGCGCCAGCAGCTTAACAGGTTCCTACGAGCAGTACTTC. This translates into CASSLTGSYEQYF. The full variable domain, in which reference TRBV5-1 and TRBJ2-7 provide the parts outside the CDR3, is KAGVTQTPRYLIKTRGQQVTLSCSPISGHRSVSWYQQTPGQGLQFLFEYFSETQRNKGNFPGRFSGRQFSNSRSEMNVSTLELGDSALYLCASSLTGSYEQYFGPGTRLTVT.

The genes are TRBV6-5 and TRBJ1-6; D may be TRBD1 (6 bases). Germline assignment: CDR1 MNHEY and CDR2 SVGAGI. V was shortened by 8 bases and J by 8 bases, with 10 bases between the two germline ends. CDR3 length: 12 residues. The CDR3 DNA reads TGTGCCAGCGGGTACAGGGATTCACCCCTCCACTTT. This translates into CASGYRDSPLHF.

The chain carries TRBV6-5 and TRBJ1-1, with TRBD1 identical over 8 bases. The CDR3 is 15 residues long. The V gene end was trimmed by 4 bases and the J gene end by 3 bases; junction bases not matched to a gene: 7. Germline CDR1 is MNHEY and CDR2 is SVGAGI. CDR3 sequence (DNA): TGTGCCAGCAGTTCTCAGGGGGCTGGGGACACTGAAGCTTTCTTT. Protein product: CASSSQGAGDTEAFF.

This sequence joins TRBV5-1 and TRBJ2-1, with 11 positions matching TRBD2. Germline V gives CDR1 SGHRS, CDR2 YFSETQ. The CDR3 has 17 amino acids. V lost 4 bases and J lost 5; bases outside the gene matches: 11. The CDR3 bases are TGCGCCAGCAGCCTCCAGGGGCCTAGCGGGGGGCACAATGAGCAGTTCTTC. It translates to CASSLQGPSGGHNEQFF. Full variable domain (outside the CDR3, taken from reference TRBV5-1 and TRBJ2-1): KAGVTQTPRYLIKTRGQQVTLSCSPISGHRSVSWYQQTPGQGLQFLFEYFSETQRNKGNFPGRFSGRQFSNSRSEMNVSTLELGDSALYLCASSLQGPSGGHNEQFFGPGTRLTVL.

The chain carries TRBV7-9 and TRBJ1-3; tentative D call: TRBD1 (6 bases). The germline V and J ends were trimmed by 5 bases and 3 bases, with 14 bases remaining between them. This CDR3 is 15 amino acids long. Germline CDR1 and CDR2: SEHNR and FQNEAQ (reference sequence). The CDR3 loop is CASSPTGQRGNTIYF. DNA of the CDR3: TGTGCCAGCAGCCCCACCGGACAGCGTGGAAACACCATATATTTT.

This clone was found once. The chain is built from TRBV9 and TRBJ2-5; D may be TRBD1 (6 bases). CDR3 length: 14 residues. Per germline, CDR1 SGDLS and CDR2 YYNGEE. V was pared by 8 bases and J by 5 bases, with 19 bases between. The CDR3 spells CASKQGDDWETQYF. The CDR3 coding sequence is TGTGCCAGTAAACAGGGAGATGACTGGGAGACCCAGTACTTC.

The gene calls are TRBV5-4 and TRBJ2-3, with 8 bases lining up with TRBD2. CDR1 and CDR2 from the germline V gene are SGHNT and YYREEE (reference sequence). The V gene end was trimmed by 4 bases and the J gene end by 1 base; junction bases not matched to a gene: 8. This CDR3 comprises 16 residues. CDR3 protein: CASSLRAGAGTDTQYF. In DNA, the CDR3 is TGTGCCAGCAGCCTAAGAGCGGGGGCCGGCACAGATACGCAGTATTTT.

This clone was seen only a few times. CDR3 sequence reads: CASSHDSTDEKLFF. For the CDR3, the DNA is TGTGCCAGCAGCCACGACAGCACTGATGAAAAACTGTTTTTT. The genes are TRBV5-6 and TRBJ1-4, with a weak D call TRBD1 (5 bases). The CDR3 sequence is 14 residues long. Trimming left V 4 bases short and J 6 bases short, with 13 bases between. Germline CDR1 reads SGHDT; CDR2 reads YYEEEE.

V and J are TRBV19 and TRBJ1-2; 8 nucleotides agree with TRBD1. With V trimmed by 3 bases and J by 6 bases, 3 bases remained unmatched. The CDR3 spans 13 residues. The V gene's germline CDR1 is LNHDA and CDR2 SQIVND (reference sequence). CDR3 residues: CASSIGQGDGYTF. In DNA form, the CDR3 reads TGTGCCAGTAGTATCGGACAGGGAGATGGCTACACCTTC.